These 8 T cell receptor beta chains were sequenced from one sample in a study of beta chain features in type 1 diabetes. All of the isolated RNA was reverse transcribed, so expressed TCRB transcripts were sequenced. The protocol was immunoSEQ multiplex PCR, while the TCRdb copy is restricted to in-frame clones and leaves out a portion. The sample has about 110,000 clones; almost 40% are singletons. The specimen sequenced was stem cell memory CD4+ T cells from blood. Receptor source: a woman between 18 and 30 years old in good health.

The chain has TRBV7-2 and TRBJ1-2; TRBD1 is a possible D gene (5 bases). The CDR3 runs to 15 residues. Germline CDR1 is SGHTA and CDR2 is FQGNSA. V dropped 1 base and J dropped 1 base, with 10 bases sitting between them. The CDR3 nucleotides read TGTGCCAGCAGCTTAGGACAGTGGTATAACTATGGCTACACCTTC. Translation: CASSLGQWYNYGYTF. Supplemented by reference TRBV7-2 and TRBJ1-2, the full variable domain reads GAGVSQSPSNKVTEKGKDVELRCDPISGHTALYWYRQSLGQGLEFLIYFQGNSAPDKSGLPSDRFSAERTGGSVSTLTIQRTQQEDSAVYLCASSLGQWYNYGYTFGSGTRLTVV.

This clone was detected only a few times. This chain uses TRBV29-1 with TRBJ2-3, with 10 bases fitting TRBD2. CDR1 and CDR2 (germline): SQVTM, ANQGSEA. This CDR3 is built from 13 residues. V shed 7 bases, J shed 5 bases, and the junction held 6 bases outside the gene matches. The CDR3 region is CSALAGVLDTQYF. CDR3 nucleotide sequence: TGCAGCGCCCTAGCGGGAGTTCTAGATACGCAGTATTTT.

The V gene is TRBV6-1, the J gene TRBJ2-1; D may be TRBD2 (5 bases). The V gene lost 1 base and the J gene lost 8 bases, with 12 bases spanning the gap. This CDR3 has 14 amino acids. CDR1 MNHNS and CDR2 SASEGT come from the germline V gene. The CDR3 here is CASSEVGSKDEQFF. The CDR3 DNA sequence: TGTGCCAGCAGTGAAGTAGGGAGTAAGGATGAGCAGTTCTTC.

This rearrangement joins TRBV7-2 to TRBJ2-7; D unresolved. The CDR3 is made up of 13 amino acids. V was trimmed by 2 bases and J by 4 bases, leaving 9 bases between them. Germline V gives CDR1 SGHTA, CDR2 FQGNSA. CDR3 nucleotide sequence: TGTGCCAGCAGCTTAAAGTTCAGTTACGAGCAGTACTTC. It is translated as CASSLKFSYEQYF.

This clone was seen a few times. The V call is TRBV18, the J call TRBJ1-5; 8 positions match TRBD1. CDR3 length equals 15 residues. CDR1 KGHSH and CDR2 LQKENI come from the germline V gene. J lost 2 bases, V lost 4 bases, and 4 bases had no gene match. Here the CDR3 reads CASSLDRGGNQPQHF. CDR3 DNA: TGTGCCAGCTCACTAGACAGGGGTGGCAATCAGCCCCAGCATTTT.

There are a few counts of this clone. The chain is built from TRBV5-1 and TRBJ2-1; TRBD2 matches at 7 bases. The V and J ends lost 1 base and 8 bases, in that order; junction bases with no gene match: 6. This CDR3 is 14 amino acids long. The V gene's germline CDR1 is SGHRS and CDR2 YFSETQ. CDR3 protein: CASSLQGGSYEQFF. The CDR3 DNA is TGCGCCAGCAGCTTGCAAGGCGGGAGCTATGAGCAGTTCTTC.

DNA of the CDR3: TGTGCCAGCAGTTACGGTAGCGGGAGGGTGCGGAACGAGCAGTACTTC. Protein product: CASSYGSGRVRNEQYF. This chain uses TRBV6-5 with TRBJ2-7; 11 bases map to TRBD2. Germline assignment: CDR1 MNHEY and CDR2 SVGAGI. This CDR3 contains 16 residues. The V segment lost 2 bases and the J segment 5 bases; nucleotides outside the gene matches: 8.

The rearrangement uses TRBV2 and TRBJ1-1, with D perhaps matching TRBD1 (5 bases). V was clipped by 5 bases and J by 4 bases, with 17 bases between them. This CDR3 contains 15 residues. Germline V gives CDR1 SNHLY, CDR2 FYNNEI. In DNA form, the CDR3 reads TGTGCCAGCAGTAAACTCGGACGGGGGGGCACTGAAGCTTTCTTT. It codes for CASSKLGRGGTEAFF. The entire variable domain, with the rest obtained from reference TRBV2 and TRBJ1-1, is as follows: EPEVTQTPSHQVTQMGQEVILRCVPISNHLYFYWYRQILGQKVEFLVSFYNNEISEKSEIFDDQFSVERPDGSNFTLKIRSTKLEDSAMYFCASSKLGRGGTEAFFGQGTRLTVV.